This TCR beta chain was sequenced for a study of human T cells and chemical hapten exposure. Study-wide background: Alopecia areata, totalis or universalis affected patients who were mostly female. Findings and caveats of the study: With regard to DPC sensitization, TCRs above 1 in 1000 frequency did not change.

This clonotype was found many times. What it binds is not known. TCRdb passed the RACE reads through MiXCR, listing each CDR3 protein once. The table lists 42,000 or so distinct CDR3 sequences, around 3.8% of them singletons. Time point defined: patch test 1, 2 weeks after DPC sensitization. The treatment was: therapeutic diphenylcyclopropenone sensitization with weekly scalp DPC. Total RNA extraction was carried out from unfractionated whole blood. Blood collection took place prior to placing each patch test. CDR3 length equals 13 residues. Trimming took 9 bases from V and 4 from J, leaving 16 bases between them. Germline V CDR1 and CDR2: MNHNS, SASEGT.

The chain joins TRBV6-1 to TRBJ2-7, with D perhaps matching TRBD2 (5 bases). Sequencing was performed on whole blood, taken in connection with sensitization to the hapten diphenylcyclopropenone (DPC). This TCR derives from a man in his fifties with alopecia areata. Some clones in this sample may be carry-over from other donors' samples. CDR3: CASTRTHGYEQYF. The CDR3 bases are TGTGCCAGTACTAGGACCCACGGTTACGAGCAGTACTTC.